This T cell receptor (beta chain) is from a study of CD8 T cell repertoires and HIV-1 epitope variants. This clone was counted only a few times. Its target is not known. Measured with immunoSEQ multiplex PCR; TCRdb has only the in-frame clones, and not every one. The sample carries thousands of clones, around two thirds recorded once. The sequencing input was cultured CD8+ T cells derived from PBMCs. This TCR was sampled from a male donor with HIV.

DNA of the CDR3: TGTGCCAGCAGTTTCCCTGGCCCAGGAACTGAAGCTTTCTTT. It is translated as CASSFPGPGTEAFF. This chain links TRBV27 with TRBJ1-1, with D hard to call. The CDR3 length is 14 residues. Germline loops: CDR1 MNHEY, CDR2 SMNVEV (reference sequence). Trimming removed 3 bases from V and 5 bases from J, with 13 bases in between.